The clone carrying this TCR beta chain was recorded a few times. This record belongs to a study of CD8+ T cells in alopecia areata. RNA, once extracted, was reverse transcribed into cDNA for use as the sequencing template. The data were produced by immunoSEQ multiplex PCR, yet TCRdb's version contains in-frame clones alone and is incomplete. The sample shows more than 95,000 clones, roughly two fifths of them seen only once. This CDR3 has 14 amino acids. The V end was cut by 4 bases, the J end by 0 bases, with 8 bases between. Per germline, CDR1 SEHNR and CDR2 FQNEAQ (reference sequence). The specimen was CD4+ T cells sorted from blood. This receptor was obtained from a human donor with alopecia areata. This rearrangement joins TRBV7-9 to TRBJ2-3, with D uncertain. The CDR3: CASSSIGSTDTQYF. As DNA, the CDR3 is TGTGCCAGCAGCTCAATCGGGAGCACAGATACGCAGTATTTT.